Shown below are 7 T cell receptor beta chains from a single sample sequenced in a study of blood T cell repertoires in COVID-19. Using immunoSEQ multiplex PCR, the repertoire was profiled, and TCRdb retains in-frame clones only, with some absent. Of approximately 200,000 clones in the sample, approximately 85% were seen once. Sequenced material: PBMCs or T cells enriched from blood (not recorded which). Every receptor here comes from a man aged 35 to 55 who had recovered from COVID-19.

This clone was counted between two and nine times. The gene calls are TRBV6-5 and TRBJ1-5; D perhaps matches TRBD1 (6 bases). V was trimmed by 10 bases and J by 3 bases, leaving 19 bases between them. Germline V gene data show CDR1 as MNHEY and CDR2 as SVGAGI. The CDR3 has 15 amino acids. CDR3 sequence (DNA): TGTGCCACACAGGGCAGCCTCCGCTCCAATCAGCCCCAGCATTTT. Protein product: CATQGSLRSNQPQHF.

The rearrangement joins TRBV6-2 or TRBV6-3 to TRBJ2-4; D may be TRBD2 (6 bases). The germline V gene encodes CDR1 MNHEY and CDR2 SVGEGT. Trimming removed 2 bases from V and 4 bases from J, with 12 bases in between. There are 15 residues in the CDR3. CDR3: CASSYGEAGKNIQYF. The CDR3 DNA sequence: TGTGCCAGCAGTTACGGGGAGGCGGGTAAAAACATTCAGTACTTC.

The rearrangement links TRBV28 to TRBJ2-3; TRBD2 matches 8 bases. Per the germline V gene, CDR1 is MDHEN and CDR2 is SYDVKM. The length of the CDR3 is 14 residues. V lost 4 bases, J lost 4 bases, and 4 bases stayed unmatched. This CDR3 reads CASSWGLGPDTQYF. The CDR3 DNA sequence: TGTGCCAGCAGTTGGGGACTAGGTCCAGATACGCAGTATTTT.

The chain uses TRBV5-8 and TRBJ1-6, with unresolved D. Trimming took 2 bases from V and 9 from J, leaving 6 bases between them. Germline CDR1 reads SGHTS; CDR2 reads YDEGEE. This CDR3 is 12 amino acids long. The CDR3 sequence is CASSFVISPLHF. CDR3 sequence (DNA): TGTGCCAGCAGCTTTGTCATTTCACCCCTCCACTTT.

The chain recombines TRBV18 with TRBJ1-2; 7 nucleotides line up with TRBD1. CDR3 length: 14 amino acids. V trimming: 3 bases; J trimming: 3 bases; junction bases outside the gene matches: 4. Germline CDR1 KGHSH, CDR2 LQKENI. As DNA, the CDR3 is TGTGCCAGCTCACCGGGACAGAGAGACTATGGCTACACCTTC. Amino acid sequence: CASSPGQRDYGYTF.

This clone was observed a handful of times. The chain is built from TRBV6-5 and TRBJ1-4; D is undetermined. Germline assignment: CDR1 MNHEY and CDR2 SVGAGI. This CDR3 spans 14 amino acids. V was shortened by 6 bases and J by 4 bases, with 12 bases between the two germline ends. In nucleotides, the CDR3 is TGTGCCAGCAGACCTTGGGGAGGTAATGAAAAACTGTTTTTT. It yields the protein CASRPWGGNEKLFF.

The J gene is TRBJ1-5, the V gene TRBV27; 8 bases fit TRBD1. Trimming cost V 4 bases and J 4 bases; bases outside gene matches: 6. Germline values: CDR1 MNHEY, CDR2 SMNVEV (reference sequence). The CDR3 totals 15 residues. In DNA form, the CDR3 reads TGTGCCAGCAGTTCGTCCCGACAGGGGAATCAGCCCCAGCATTTT. Its translation is CASSSSRQGNQPQHF.